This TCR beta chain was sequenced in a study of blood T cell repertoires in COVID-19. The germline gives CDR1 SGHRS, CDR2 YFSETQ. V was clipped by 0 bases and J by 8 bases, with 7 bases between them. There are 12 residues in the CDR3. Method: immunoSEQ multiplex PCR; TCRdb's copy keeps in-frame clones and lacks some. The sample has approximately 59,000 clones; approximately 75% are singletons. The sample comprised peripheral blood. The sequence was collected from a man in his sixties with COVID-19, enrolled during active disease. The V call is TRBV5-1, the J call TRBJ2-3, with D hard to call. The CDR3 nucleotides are TGCGCCAGCAGCTTGGGGTCGGGTACGCAGTATTTT. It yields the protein CASSLGSGTQYF.